The 20 T cell receptor beta chains below all came from one sample that was sequenced in a study of blood T cell repertoires in COVID-19 (dated by TCRdb to 2020 to 2021). Receptor amplification or capture employed the immunoSEQ multiplex PCR assay. TCRdb took this table from immuneACCESS and kept in-frame rearrangements with V and J called. Such tables lack part of the clones; where checked against another copy, unresolved V genes explain under half of the gap, and the rest is unexplained. For this sample there are 200,000 or so clones; less than 90% appear just once. The ten largest make up roughly 2.6% of the sample. The sequenced sample consisted of PBMCs or T cells enriched from blood (not recorded which). The source is a woman aged 25 to 45 who had recovered from COVID-19.

The gene calls are TRBV18 and TRBJ1-1, with 9 bases that match TRBD1. V shed 6 bases and J 3 bases; nucleotides not matched to a gene: 5. The CDR3 has 14 amino acids. Germline CDR1 KGHSH, CDR2 LQKENI. In DNA form, the CDR3 reads TGTGCCAGCTCCACAGGGGGCGGGGACACTGAAGCTTTCTTT. Translating gives CASSTGGGDTEAFF.

V is TRBV25-1 and J is TRBJ1-2; maybe TRBD1 (5 bases). The CDR3 extends over 16 amino acids. In germline, CDR1 is MGHDK, CDR2 SYGVNS. V lost 4 bases, J lost 5 bases, and 20 bases lay in between. The CDR3 region is CASSADTLGGGYGYTF. CDR3 sequence (DNA): TGTGCCAGCAGTGCGGATACACTTGGGGGGGGATATGGCTACACCTTC.

The chain has TRBV14 and TRBJ1-6; D possibly corresponds to TRBD1 (5 bases). Germline V gene sequence: CDR1 SGHDN, CDR2 FVKESK. The CDR3 runs to 17 residues. V was trimmed by 0 bases and J by 2 bases, leaving 11 bases between them. The CDR3 DNA sequence: TGTGCCAGCAGCCAAGAATTTCAGGGAACCTATAATTCACCCCTCCACTTT. Protein product: CASSQEFQGTYNSPLHF.

This clone was observed a single time. V is TRBV19 and J is TRBJ1-4; no reliable D call. Germline V lookup: CDR1 LNHDA, CDR2 SQIVND (reference sequence). The V gene lost 3 bases and the J gene lost 0 bases, with 20 bases spanning the gap. This CDR3 contains 19 residues. The chain's CDR3 is CASSILTVSITATNEKLFF. CDR3 DNA sequence: TGTGCCAGTAGTATCCTTACCGTTAGTATAACCGCAACTAATGAAAAACTGTTTTTT.

The chain combines TRBV4-1 with TRBJ2-2; D is possibly TRBD2 (5 bases). The CDR3 contains 13 residues. Germline V gene lookup returns CDR1 MGHRA and CDR2 YSYEKL. V shed 6 bases and J shed 1 base, with 6 bases lying between them. The CDR3 reads CASRDWNTGELFF. As DNA, the CDR3 is TGCGCCAGCAGGGACTGGAACACCGGGGAGCTGTTTTTT.

This chain connects TRBV19 to TRBJ2-7, with 8 bases that match TRBD2. Germline V CDR1 and CDR2: LNHDA, SQIVND (reference sequence). The CDR3 is 16 residues long. V lost 5 bases to trimming and J lost 0 bases; unmatched junction nucleotides: 9. This chain's CDR3 is CASSPKFRGGSYEQYF. The CDR3 DNA is TGTGCCAGTAGTCCCAAATTTCGGGGGGGCTCCTACGAGCAGTACTTC.

The gene calls are TRBV14 and TRBJ2-7; D not certain. CDR3 length: 13 amino acids. Per germline, CDR1 SGHDN and CDR2 FVKESK. Trimming removed 4 bases from V and 6 bases from J, with 13 bases in between. CDR3 amino acids: CASSLGSPLEQYF. The DNA of the CDR3 is TGTGCCAGCAGCCTGGGCAGTCCCCTCGAGCAGTACTTC.

This chain joins TRBV3-1 (or the pseudogene TRBV3-2) and TRBJ2-3, with D maybe TRBD2 (6 bases). Germline V gene sequence: CDR1 LGHDT, CDR2 YNNKEL (reference sequence). V shed 0 bases and J shed 7 bases, with 14 bases lying between them. This CDR3 contains 15 residues. CDR3 nucleotide sequence: TGTGCCAGCAGCCAAGATAGAACTAGCCGATATACGCAGTATTTT. Translation: CASSQDRTSRYTQYF.

This sequence joins TRBV19 and TRBJ1-3; D not resolved. CDR1 and CDR2 (germline): LNHDA, SQIVND (reference sequence). The CDR3 has 14 residues. V gave up 5 bases and J gave up 1 base, with 9 bases separating them. The CDR3 nucleotides are TGTGCCAGTAGTTTCCCGGGGTCTGGAAACACCATATATTTT. This translates into CASSFPGSGNTIYF.

The chain carries TRBV5-5 and TRBJ1-4; a weak D match, TRBD1 (5 bases). The CDR3 consists of 14 residues. CDR1 and CDR2 (germline): SGHKS, YYEKEE (reference sequence). V gave up 4 bases and J gave up 8 bases, with 15 bases separating them. The CDR3 nucleotides read TGTGCCAGCAGCCCGTCGTCAGGGAGGGAAAAACTGTTTTTT. It specifies CASSPSSGREKLFF. The full variable domain, its missing parts supplied by reference TRBV5-5 and TRBJ1-4, is DAGVTQSPTHLIKTRGQQVTLRCSPISGHKSVSWYQQVLGQGPQFIFQYYEKEERGRGNFPDRFSARQFPNYSSELNVNALLLGDSALYLCASSPSSGREKLFFGSGTQLSVL.

V gene TRBV3-1 (or the pseudogene TRBV3-2) combines with J gene TRBJ2-5, with a possible D match to TRBD2 (7 bases). Germline V gene lookup returns CDR1 LGHDT and CDR2 YNNKEL (reference sequence). Between the trimmed V and J ends, which lost 4 bases and 0 bases, there was a span of 15 bases. The CDR3 is 16 residues long. CDR3 residues: CASSRALGGDQETQYF. The CDR3, as DNA: TGTGCCAGCAGCCGTGCCCTAGGGGGGGACCAAGAGACCCAGTACTTC.

The chain carries TRBV4-3 and TRBJ2-7; D is ambiguous. Germline V gene lookup returns CDR1 LGHNA and CDR2 YSLEER. The CDR3 consists of 15 residues. The ends were cut back, 0 bases at V and 4 bases at J, with 13 bases in the middle. CDR3: CASSQDFGQTYEQYF. The DNA of the CDR3 is TGCGCCAGCAGCCAAGATTTTGGCCAAACGTACGAGCAGTACTTC.

This clone was found once. V gene TRBV4-1 combines with J gene TRBJ1-5; a possible D gene is TRBD1 (5 bases). Germline CDR1 MGHRA, CDR2 YSYEKL. Trimming removed 3 bases at V and 6 bases at J, with 21 bases between. This CDR3 has 17 amino acids. The CDR3 bases are TGCGCCAGCAGCCACCCCCGCGGGGGGATTTTGGGTCAGCCCCAGCATTTT. Translating it yields CASSHPRGGILGQPQHF.

The rearrangement links TRBV3-1 (or the pseudogene TRBV3-2) to TRBJ2-4; possibly TRBD1 for D (5 bases). Germline V CDR1 and CDR2: LGHDT, YNNKEL (reference sequence). The CDR3 length is 18 residues. V lost 4 bases to trimming and J lost 0 bases, with 19 bases between them. CDR3 residues: CASSLGARISRAKNIQYF. The CDR3 bases are TGTGCCAGCAGCCTAGGGGCTCGGATCAGTAGAGCCAAAAACATTCAGTACTTC.

This clone was seen a few times. The rearrangement joins TRBV7-2 to TRBJ2-3; 11 bases agree with TRBD2. The CDR3 spans 15 residues. The germline V gene has CDR1 SGHTA and CDR2 FQGNSA. Losses at the gene ends were 4 bases for V and 8 bases for J; bases not matched to a gene: 8. This CDR3 is CASSYPSGGKVTQYF. The CDR3 DNA reads TGTGCCAGCAGCTACCCTAGCGGGGGGAAGGTTACGCAGTATTTT.

The chain recombines TRBV6-5 with TRBJ2-7; tentative D call: TRBD1 (7 bases). Trimming removed 2 bases at V and 1 base at J, with 12 bases between. Germline lookup yields CDR1 MNHEY and CDR2 SVGAGI. CDR3 length equals 15 residues. The CDR3, as DNA: TGTGCCAGCAGTTACGGAGGGGGCGGTTCCTACGAGCAGTACTTC. Amino acids: CASSYGGGGSYEQYF.

The gene calls are TRBV27 and TRBJ2-3; 9 bases are shared with TRBD2. The germline gives CDR1 MNHEY, CDR2 SMNVEV (reference sequence). V gave up 6 bases and J gave up 8 bases; unmatched junction bases: 9. CDR3 length: 14 residues. CDR3 amino acids: CASSPLAGGGTQYF. The CDR3 DNA follows: TGTGCCAGCAGCCCACTAGCGGGCGGGGGTACGCAGTATTTT.

This chain links TRBV7-2 with TRBJ2-1, with a weak D call TRBD2 (7 bases). The CDR3 extends over 16 amino acids. V shed 6 bases and J shed 6 bases, with 21 bases lying between them. CDR1 SGHTA and CDR2 FQGNSA come from the germline V gene. The CDR3 protein is CASRSNMGGGGNEQFF. The CDR3 DNA reads as TGTGCCAGCAGGAGTAATATGGGCGGGGGCGGCAATGAGCAGTTCTTC. The complete variable domain, with remaining parts taken from reference TRBV7-2 and TRBJ2-1, reads GAGVSQSPSNKVTEKGKDVELRCDPISGHTALYWYRQSLGQGLEFLIYFQGNSAPDKSGLPSDRFSAERTGGSVSTLTIQRTQQEDSAVYLCASRSNMGGGGNEQFFGPGTRLTVL.

V gene TRBV3-1 (or the pseudogene TRBV3-2) combines with J gene TRBJ1-2, with D maybe TRBD1 (6 bases). The ends were cut back, 4 bases at V and 4 bases at J, with 13 bases in the middle. This CDR3 is built from 14 residues. CDR1 and CDR2 from the germline V gene are LGHDT and YNNKEL (reference sequence). The CDR3 DNA reads TGTGCCAGCAGCCCCTGGACAGCACGCTATGGCTACACCTTC. Translation gives CASSPWTARYGYTF.

The chain carries TRBV25-1 and TRBJ1-1; possible D gene TRBD1, 5 bases. The ends were cut back, 6 bases at V and 6 bases at J, with 11 bases in the middle. This CDR3 has 12 residues. Germline V CDR1 and CDR2: MGHDK, SYGVNS. In DNA form, the CDR3 reads TGTGCCAGCAGAACAGGAGGGGCTGAAGCTTTCTTT. This encodes CASRTGGAEAFF.